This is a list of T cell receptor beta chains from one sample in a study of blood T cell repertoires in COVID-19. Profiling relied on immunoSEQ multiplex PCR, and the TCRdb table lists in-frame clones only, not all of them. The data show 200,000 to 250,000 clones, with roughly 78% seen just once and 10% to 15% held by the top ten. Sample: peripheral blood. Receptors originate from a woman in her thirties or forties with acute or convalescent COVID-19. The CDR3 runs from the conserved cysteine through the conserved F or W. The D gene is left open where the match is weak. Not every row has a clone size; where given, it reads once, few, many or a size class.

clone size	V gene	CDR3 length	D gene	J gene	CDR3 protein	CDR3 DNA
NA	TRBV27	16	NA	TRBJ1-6	CASSLSGGSYNSPLHF	TGTGCCAGCAGTTTATCAGGGGGCTCCTATAATTCACCCCTCCACTTT
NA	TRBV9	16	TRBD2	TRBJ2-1	CASSVAWTSGSNEQFF	TGTGCCAGCAGCGTAGCTTGGACTAGCGGGAGCAATGAGCAGTTCTTC
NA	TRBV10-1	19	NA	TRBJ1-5	CASSESRNRSAGVYQPQHF	TGCGCCAGCAGTGAGTCGAGGAATCGTAGCGCGGGAGTGTATCAGCCCCAGCATTTT
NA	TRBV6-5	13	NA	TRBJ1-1	CASSSGGSSEAFF	TGTGCCAGCAGTTCCGGGGGTTCGTCTGAAGCTTTCTTT
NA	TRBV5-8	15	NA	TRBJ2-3	CASSLGRGGTDTQYF	TGTGCCAGCAGCTTGGGCAGGGGTGGCACAGATACGCAGTATTTT
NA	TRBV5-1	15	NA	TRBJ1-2	CASSLGLTYNYGYTF	TGCGCCAGCAGCTTGGGTCTGACTTATAACTATGGCTACACCTTC
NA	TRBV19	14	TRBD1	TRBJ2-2	CASRRDRATGELFF	TGTGCCAGTAGACGGGACAGGGCCACCGGGGAGCTGTTTTTT
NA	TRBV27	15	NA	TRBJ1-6	CASSLDPGLNSPLHF	TGTGCCAGCAGTTTAGACCCGGGGTTGAATTCACCCCTCCACTTT
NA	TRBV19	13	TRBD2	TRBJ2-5	CASSVGLVDTQYF	TGTGCCAGTAGTGTGGGACTAGTTGATACCCAGTACTTC
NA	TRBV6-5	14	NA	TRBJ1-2	CASSREGVRYGYTF	TGTGCCAGCAGCCGGGAGGGGGTGCGGTATGGCTACACCTTC
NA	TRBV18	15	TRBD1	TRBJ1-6	CASSPPSGGNSPLHF	TGTGCCAGCTCACCACCCTCAGGGGGAAATTCACCCCTCCACTTT
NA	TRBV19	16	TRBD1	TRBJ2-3	CASSIDGDRGRDTQYF	TGTGCCAGTAGTATAGATGGGGACAGGGGAAGGGATACGCAGTATTTT
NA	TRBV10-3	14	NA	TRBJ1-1	CAITPGQSNTEAFF	TGTGCCATCACCCCTGGACAGTCGAACACTGAAGCTTTCTTT
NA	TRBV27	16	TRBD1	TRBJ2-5	CASSLVWGSGGETQYF	TGTGCCAGCAGTTTAGTATGGGGTTCAGGGGGAGAGACCCAGTACTTC
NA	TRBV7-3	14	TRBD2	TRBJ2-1	CASSSAGGGNEQFF	TGTGCCAGCAGCTCTGCGGGGGGAGGAAATGAGCAGTTCTTC
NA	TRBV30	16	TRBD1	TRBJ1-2	CAWMSTPQGANYGYTF	TGTGCCTGGATGTCTACTCCCCAGGGGGCTAACTATGGCTACACCTTC
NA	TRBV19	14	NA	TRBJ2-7	CASSIVGQPDEQYF	TGTGCCAGTAGTATAGTTGGACAGCCTGACGAGCAGTACTTC
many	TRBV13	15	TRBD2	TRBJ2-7	CASSDQREIGYEQYF	TGTGCCAGCAGCGACCAGCGGGAGATCGGTTACGAGCAGTACTTC
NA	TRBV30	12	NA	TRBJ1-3	CAWTREKYTIYF	TGTGCCTGGACAAGGGAGAAATACACCATATATTTT
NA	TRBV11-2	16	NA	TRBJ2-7	CASSLEGLEIPYEQYF	TGTGCCAGCAGCTTGGAGGGACTCGAGATACCCTACGAGCAGTACTTC
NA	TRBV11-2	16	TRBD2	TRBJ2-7	CASSPPSSGRRNEQYF	TGTGCCAGCAGCCCCCCTTCTAGCGGGAGGAGGAACGAGCAGTACTTC
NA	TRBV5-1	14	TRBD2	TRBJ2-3	CASSSAGGQDTQYF	TGCGCCAGCAGCTCAGCGGGGGGCCAAGATACGCAGTATTTT
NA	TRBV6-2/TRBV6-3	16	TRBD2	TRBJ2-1	CASSYSLRGGRNEQFF	TGTGCCAGCAGTTACTCCCTTAGAGGCGGGAGGAATGAGCAGTTCTTC
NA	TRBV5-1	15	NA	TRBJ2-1	CASSPNSVSYNEQFF	TGCGCCAGCAGCCCAAATAGCGTCTCCTACAATGAGCAGTTCTTC
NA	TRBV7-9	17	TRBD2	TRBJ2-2	CASSPTAGLAGAGELFF	TGTGCCAGCAGCCCTACCGCCGGACTAGCGGGAGCCGGGGAGCTGTTTTTT
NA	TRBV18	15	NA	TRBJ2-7	CASSPTWTDLYEQYF	TGTGCCAGCTCACCCACATGGACAGACCTCTACGAGCAGTACTTC
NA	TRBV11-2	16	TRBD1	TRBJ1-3	CASSPHAGGAGNTIYF	TGTGCCAGCAGCCCCCACGCAGGGGGCGCAGGAAACACCATATATTTT